These 19 T cell receptor beta chains share one sample of origin, sequenced in a study of blood T cell repertoires in COVID-19. Assay: immunoSEQ multiplex PCR; the TCRdb copy retains only in-frame clones and omits some. The sample comprises 150,000 to 200,000 clones, roughly 89% of which are singletons, and about 1.6% rests with the top ten. The sequenced material came from peripheral blood. Receptors originate from a woman aged 50 to 60 with acute or convalescent COVID-19.

This rearrangement joins TRBV11-2 to TRBJ1-5, with a possible D match to TRBD1 (5 bases). Germline V gene lookup returns CDR1 SGHAT and CDR2 FQNNGV. Trimming left V 5 bases short and J 6 bases short, with 11 bases between. The CDR3 covers 13 residues. CDR3 amino acids: CASSPEGFQPQHF. The CDR3 DNA sequence: TGTGCCAGCAGCCCGGAGGGGTTTCAGCCCCAGCATTTT.

This chain uses TRBV6-1 with TRBJ1-2, with TRBD1 as a possible D gene (5 bases). Trimming shortened V by 3 bases and J by 6 bases, and 14 bases separated the two germline ends. The germline V gene has CDR1 MNHNS and CDR2 SASEGT. The CDR3 contains 14 residues. The CDR3 protein is CASSEGITGHGYTF. CDR3 sequence (DNA): TGTGCCAGCAGTGAGGGAATTACAGGACATGGCTACACCTTC.

The chain carries TRBV12-5 and TRBJ2-3; TRBD1 matches 7 bases. Germline CDR1 and CDR2: LGHNT and FRNRAP. The J segment lost 1 base and the V segment lost 8 bases, leaving 3 bases of the junction unmatched. The CDR3 totals 13 residues. The CDR3 is CASSQGGTDTQYF. CDR3 sequence (DNA): TGTGCTAGTAGTCAGGGGGGCACAGATACGCAGTATTTT. The full variable domain, rest sourced from reference TRBV12-5 and TRBJ2-3, is DARVTQTPRHKVTEMGQEVTMRCQPILGHNTVFWYRQTMMQGLELLAYFRNRAPLDDSGMPKDRFSAEMPDATLATLKIQPSEPRDSAVYFCASSQGGTDTQYFGPGTRLTVL.

The V call is TRBV2, the J call TRBJ1-1, with D unresolved. CDR1 SNHLY and CDR2 FYNNEI come from the germline V gene. This CDR3 comprises 13 residues. V lost 5 bases and J 5 bases, leaving 12 bases between the germline ends. The CDR3 DNA sequence: TGTGCCAGCAGTAGCCAAGGGAGGACTGAAGCTTTCTTT. Its protein is CASSSQGRTEAFF.

V and J are TRBV12-3 or TRBV12-4 and TRBJ1-2; perhaps TRBD1 as D (5 bases). With 6 bases removed from V and 8 bases from J, the gap between germline ends came to 16 bases. The CDR3 extends over 13 amino acids. In DNA form, the CDR3 reads TGTGCCAGCAGCTTCGGGGGGTTGGGAGGCTACACCTTC. Amino acids: CASSFGGLGGYTF.

This clone was recorded a few times. The rearrangement uses TRBV3-1 (or the pseudogene TRBV3-2) and TRBJ1-2; the D is unclear. Trimming removed 4 bases at V and 0 bases at J, with 9 bases between. Germline lookup yields CDR1 LGHDT and CDR2 YNNKEL (reference sequence). The CDR3 consists of 14 residues. CDR3 nucleotide sequence: TGTGCCAGCAGCCTGGGAGCCACTAACTATGGCTACACCTTC. Its translation is CASSLGATNYGYTF.

V is TRBV3-1 (or the pseudogene TRBV3-2) and J is TRBJ2-2; 8 nucleotides agree with TRBD2. Trimming cost V 1 base and J 9 bases; bases outside gene matches: 10. The CDR3 length is 16 residues. Germline V gene data show CDR1 as LGHDT and CDR2 as YNNKEL (reference sequence). The CDR3 is CASSQVAGLAVRELFF. The CDR3 DNA sequence: TGTGCCAGCAGCCAAGTAGCAGGACTAGCTGTCCGGGAGCTGTTTTTT.

The sample holds one count of this clone. The gene calls are TRBV19 and TRBJ2-5; 9 bases fit TRBD2. The V and J ends lost 3 bases and 5 bases, in that order; junction bases with no gene match: 10. Germline CDR1 is LNHDA and CDR2 is SQIVND (reference sequence). The CDR3 length is 16 residues. The CDR3 DNA sequence: TGTGCCAGTAGTATTCGAGCGGGAGGACCTGGGGAGACCCAGTACTTC. The encoded protein is CASSIRAGGPGETQYF. Full variable domain (remainder filled in from reference TRBV19 and TRBJ2-5): DGGITQSPKYLFRKEGQNVTLSCEQNLNHDAMYWYRQDPGQGLRLIYYSQIVNDFQKGDIAEGYSVSREKKESFPLTVTSAQKNPTAFYLCASSIRAGGPGETQYFGPGTRLLVL.

The V and J genes are TRBV6-5 and TRBJ1-1; D is undetermined. Germline lookup yields CDR1 MNHEY and CDR2 SVGAGI. With 6 bases removed from V and 1 base from J, the gap between germline ends came to 6 bases. This CDR3 spans 12 amino acids. The CDR3 is CASRGQNTEAFF. In DNA, the CDR3 is TGTGCCAGCAGGGGCCAGAACACTGAAGCTTTCTTT.

The chain joins TRBV19 to TRBJ1-5; D call uncertain. CDR3 length: 15 amino acids. V lost 0 bases to trimming and J lost 6 bases, with 12 bases between them. The germline V gene has CDR1 LNHDA and CDR2 SQIVND (reference sequence). CDR3 region: CASSIDVGRSQPQHF. The CDR3 DNA is TGTGCCAGTAGTATAGATGTAGGGAGGAGTCAGCCCCAGCATTTT.

This clone was counted between two and nine times. This chain connects TRBV6-2 or TRBV6-3 to TRBJ2-6; TRBD1 matches at 10 bases. V lost 2 bases to trimming and J lost 2 bases; unmatched junction nucleotides: 15. Germline V gives CDR1 MNHEY, CDR2 SVGEGT. This CDR3 comprises 21 residues. The DNA of the CDR3 is TGTGCCAGCAGTTACCCTCCTTCGGGACAGGGGACTTTGGCTGGGGCCAACGTCCTGACTTTC. It translates to CASSYPPSGQGTLAGANVLTF.

The chain combines TRBV6-5 with TRBJ2-2; 7 bases are a match to TRBD1. J was trimmed by 3 bases and V by 7 bases; bases with no gene match: 8. The CDR3 extends over 15 amino acids. Per the germline V gene, CDR1 is MNHEY and CDR2 is SVGAGI. The CDR3 loop is CASIPTTGYTGELFF. The DNA for the CDR3 is TGTGCCAGCATCCCTACGACAGGGTACACCGGGGAGCTGTTTTTT.

This chain joins TRBV19 and TRBJ1-2; 8 nucleotides agree with TRBD1. The CDR3 spans 13 residues. CDR1 is LNHDA, CDR2 SQIVND, per germline (reference sequence). The J segment lost 4 bases and the V segment lost 5 bases, leaving 3 bases of the junction unmatched. The CDR3: CASSRQGAYGYTF. The CDR3 DNA reads TGTGCCAGTAGTCGGCAGGGGGCCTATGGCTACACCTTC.

The rearrangement joins TRBV5-1 to TRBJ2-5; 10 bases match TRBD2. The V segment lost 3 bases and the J segment 4 bases; nucleotides outside the gene matches: 3. The CDR3 sequence is 14 residues long. CDR1 SGHRS and CDR2 YFSETQ come from the germline V gene. This CDR3 reads CASSSSGRGETQYF. The CDR3 nucleotides are TGCGCCAGCAGCTCTAGCGGGAGAGGAGAGACCCAGTACTTC.

Only a few counts were recorded for this clone. The rearrangement joins TRBV2 to TRBJ2-5; D is possibly TRBD2 (5 bases). Germline loops: CDR1 SNHLY, CDR2 FYNNEI. The CDR3 totals 15 residues. The V and J ends lost 4 bases and 0 bases respectively, with 12 bases between them. The CDR3 coding sequence is TGTGCCAGCAGTGTACAGCGGCGGTACCAAGAGACCCAGTACTTC. It translates to CASSVQRRYQETQYF.

The J gene is TRBJ1-1, the V gene TRBV11-2, with a possible D match to TRBD1 (6 bases). CDR1 is SGHAT and CDR2 is FQNNGV in the germline V gene. Trimming took 5 bases from V and 0 from J, leaving 13 bases between them. CDR3 length equals 15 residues. The CDR3 spells CASSKRTAMNTEAFF. Here the CDR3 DNA reads TGTGCCAGCAGCAAACGGACAGCTATGAACACTGAAGCTTTCTTT.

V usage is TRBV10-3 and J usage is TRBJ1-2; D is possibly TRBD1 (6 bases). Between the trimmed V and J ends, which lost 4 bases and 7 bases, there was a span of 13 bases. The V gene's germline CDR1 is ENHRY and CDR2 SYGVKD. There are 13 residues in the CDR3. Here the CDR3 reads CAISGVQGSGYTF. The CDR3 DNA is TGTGCCATCAGTGGGGTACAGGGCTCTGGCTACACCTTC.

The V call is TRBV11-3, the J call TRBJ2-5, with 7 positions matching TRBD2. This CDR3 has 15 residues. V was pared by 5 bases and J by 0 bases, with 6 bases of the junction left unmatched. The germline V gene has CDR1 SGHNT and CDR2 YENEEA. CDR3 amino acids: CASSLGGDHQETQYF. In DNA, the CDR3 is TGTGCCAGCAGCCTGGGGGGGGATCACCAAGAGACCCAGTACTTC.

This chain connects TRBV3-1 (or the pseudogene TRBV3-2) to TRBJ2-1, with 15 bases lining up with TRBD2. Losses at the gene ends were 6 bases for V and 8 bases for J; bases not matched to a gene: 14. The CDR3 is made up of 18 amino acids. CDR1 and CDR2 from the germline V gene are LGHDT and YNNKEL (reference sequence). The CDR3 spells CASRSGLAGGPEGDEQFF. DNA of the CDR3: TGTGCCAGCAGATCAGGACTAGCGGGAGGGCCGGAAGGGGATGAGCAGTTCTTC.